These 3 T cell receptor beta chains came from one sample sequenced in a study of glioma-infiltrating T cells. TCR alpha and beta CDR3 regions were amplified from RNA using iRepertoire nested multiplex PCR. TCRdb reanalysed the multiplex PCR reads using MiXCR and keeps one entry per CDR3 protein. The sample lists 300,000 to 450,000 distinct CDR3 sequences; about 40% were seen once. The material sequenced was glioma tissue, nonneoplastic brain tissue, or PBMCs (not recorded which). These receptors were taken from a human donor with low-grade glioma or glioblastoma, undergoing nonglioma brain surgery, or in good health (not recorded which).

This clonotype showed up just a few times. This sequence joins TRBV7-9 and TRBJ1-1; D unclear. CDR1 is SEHNR and CDR2 is FQNEAQ in the germline V gene (reference sequence). The ends were cut back, 5 bases at V and 8 bases at J, with 15 bases in the middle. CDR3 length: 13 amino acids. CDR3 region: CASSPLGSGEAFF. The CDR3 DNA sequence: TGTGCCAGCAGCCCCCTGGGCTCTGGGGAAGCTTTCTTT.

CDR3: CASSIGRLGQGDGYTF. In DNA, the CDR3 is TGTGCCAGTAGTATAGGCCGCTTGGGACAGGGGGATGGCTACACCTTC. The V and J genes are TRBV19 and TRBJ1-2; 11 positions match TRBD1. The trim removed 1 base at V and 6 bases at J, leaving 7 bases unmatched. CDR1 is LNHDA and CDR2 is SQIVND in the germline V gene (reference sequence). The CDR3 runs 16 residues.

Many counts were recorded for this clonotype. The rearrangement joins TRBV27 to TRBJ2-1; TRBD2 matches at 13 bases. The V and J ends lost 5 bases and 9 bases, in that order; junction bases with no gene match: 4. This CDR3 spans 14 amino acids. The germline V gene encodes CDR1 MNHEY and CDR2 SMNVEV (reference sequence). CDR3 protein: CASSTGTSGIEQFF. In DNA, the CDR3 is TGTGCCAGCAGTACCGGGACTAGCGGGATTGAGCAGTTCTTC.